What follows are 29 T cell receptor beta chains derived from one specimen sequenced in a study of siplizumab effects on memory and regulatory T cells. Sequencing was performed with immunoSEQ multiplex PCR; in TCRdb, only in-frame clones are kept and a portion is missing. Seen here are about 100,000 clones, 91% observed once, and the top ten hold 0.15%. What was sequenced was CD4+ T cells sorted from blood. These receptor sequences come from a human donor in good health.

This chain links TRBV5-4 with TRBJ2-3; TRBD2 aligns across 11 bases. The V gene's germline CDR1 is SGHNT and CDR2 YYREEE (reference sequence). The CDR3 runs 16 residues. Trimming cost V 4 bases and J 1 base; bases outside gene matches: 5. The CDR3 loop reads CASSGKLAGGTDTQYF. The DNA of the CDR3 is TGTGCCAGCAGCGGAAAACTAGCGGGGGGCACAGATACGCAGTATTTT.

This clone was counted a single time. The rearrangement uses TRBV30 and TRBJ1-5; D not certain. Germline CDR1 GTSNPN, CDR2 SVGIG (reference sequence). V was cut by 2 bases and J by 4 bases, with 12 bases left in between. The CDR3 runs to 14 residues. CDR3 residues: CAWSQNTGNQPQHF. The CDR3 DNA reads TGTGCCTGGAGTCAAAACACGGGAAATCAGCCCCAGCATTTT. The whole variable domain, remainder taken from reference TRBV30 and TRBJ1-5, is SQTIHQWPATLVQPVGSPLSLECTVEGTSNPNLYWYRQAAGRGLQLLFYSVGIGQISSEVPQNLSASRPQDRQFILSSKKLLLSDSGFYLCAWSQNTGNQPQHFGDGTRLSIL.

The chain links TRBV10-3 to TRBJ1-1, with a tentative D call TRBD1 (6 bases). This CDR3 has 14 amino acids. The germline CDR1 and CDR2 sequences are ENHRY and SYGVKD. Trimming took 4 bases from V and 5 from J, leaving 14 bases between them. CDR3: CAISVGGMTTEAFF. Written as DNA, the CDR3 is TGTGCCATCAGTGTAGGGGGGATGACGACTGAAGCTTTCTTT.

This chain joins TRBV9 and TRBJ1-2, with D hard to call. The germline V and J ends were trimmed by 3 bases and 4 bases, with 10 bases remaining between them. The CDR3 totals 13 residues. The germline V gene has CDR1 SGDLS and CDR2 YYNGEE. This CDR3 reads CASSAPSLYGYTF. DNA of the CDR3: TGTGCCAGCAGCGCTCCGAGCCTCTATGGCTACACCTTC.

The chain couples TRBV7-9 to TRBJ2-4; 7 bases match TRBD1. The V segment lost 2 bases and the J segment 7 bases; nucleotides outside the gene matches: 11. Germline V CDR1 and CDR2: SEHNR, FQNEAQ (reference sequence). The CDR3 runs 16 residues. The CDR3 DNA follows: TGTGCCAGCAGCTTATCCCGACAGGGAGTGAGTAACATTCAGTACTTC. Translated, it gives CASSLSRQGVSNIQYF.

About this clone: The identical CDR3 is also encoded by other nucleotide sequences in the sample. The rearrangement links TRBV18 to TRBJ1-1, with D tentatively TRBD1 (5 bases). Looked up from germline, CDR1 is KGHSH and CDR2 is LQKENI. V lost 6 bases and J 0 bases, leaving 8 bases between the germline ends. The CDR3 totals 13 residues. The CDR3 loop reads CASSRALNTEAFF. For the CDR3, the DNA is TGTGCCAGCTCCAGGGCCCTGAACACTGAAGCTTTCTTT.

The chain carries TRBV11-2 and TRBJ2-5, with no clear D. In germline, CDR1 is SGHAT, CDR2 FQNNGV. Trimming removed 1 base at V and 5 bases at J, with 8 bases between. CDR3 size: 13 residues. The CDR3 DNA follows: TGTGCCAGCAGCTTAGGTGTTAGGGAGACCCAGTACTTC. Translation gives CASSLGVRETQYF.

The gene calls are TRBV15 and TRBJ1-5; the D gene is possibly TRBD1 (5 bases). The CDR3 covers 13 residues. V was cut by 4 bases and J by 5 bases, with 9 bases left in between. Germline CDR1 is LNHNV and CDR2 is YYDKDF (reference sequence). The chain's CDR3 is CATSTDRYQPQHF. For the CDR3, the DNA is TGTGCCACCAGCACAGACAGATATCAGCCCCAGCATTTT. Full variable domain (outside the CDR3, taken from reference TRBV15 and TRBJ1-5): DAMVIQNPRYQVTQFGKPVTLSCSQTLNHNVMYWYQQKSSQAPKLLFHYYDKDFNNEADTPDNFQSRRPNTSFCFLDIRSPGLGDTAMYLCATSTDRYQPQHFGDGTRLSIL.

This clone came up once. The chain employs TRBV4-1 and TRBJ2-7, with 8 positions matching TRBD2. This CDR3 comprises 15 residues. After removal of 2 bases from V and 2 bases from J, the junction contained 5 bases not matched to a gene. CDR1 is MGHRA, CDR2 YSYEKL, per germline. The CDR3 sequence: CASSQLAGQTYEQYF. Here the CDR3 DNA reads TGCGCCAGCAGCCAATTAGCGGGGCAAACCTACGAGCAGTACTTC.

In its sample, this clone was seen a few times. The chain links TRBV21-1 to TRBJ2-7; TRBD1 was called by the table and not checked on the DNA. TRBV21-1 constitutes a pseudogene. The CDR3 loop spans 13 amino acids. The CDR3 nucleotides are TGTGCCAGGGACAGGGGGCGAAGCTACGAGCAGTACTTC. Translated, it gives CARDRGRSYEQYF.

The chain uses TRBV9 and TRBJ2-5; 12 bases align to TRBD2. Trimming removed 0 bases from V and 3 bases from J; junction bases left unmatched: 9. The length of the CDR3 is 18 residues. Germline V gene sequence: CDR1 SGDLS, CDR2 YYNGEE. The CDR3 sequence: CASSVGLTSGGLEETQYF. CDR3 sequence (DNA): TGTGCCAGCAGCGTAGGGTTGACTAGCGGGGGCCTAGAAGAGACCCAGTACTTC.

The DNA of the CDR3 is TGTGCCAGCACCGGACAGAACACCGGGGAGCTGTTTTTT. Translated, it gives CASTGQNTGELFF. The chain recombines TRBV27 with TRBJ2-2, with D tentatively TRBD1 (5 bases). The CDR3 is made up of 13 amino acids. Germline lookup yields CDR1 MNHEY and CDR2 SMNVEV (reference sequence). V was pared by 7 bases and J by 1 base, with 7 bases between.

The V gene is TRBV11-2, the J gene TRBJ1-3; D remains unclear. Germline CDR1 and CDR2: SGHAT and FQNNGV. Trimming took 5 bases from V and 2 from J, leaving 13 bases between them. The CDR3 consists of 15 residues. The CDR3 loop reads CASSPTWGPGNTIYF. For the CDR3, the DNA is TGTGCCAGCAGCCCAACTTGGGGTCCTGGAAACACCATATATTTT. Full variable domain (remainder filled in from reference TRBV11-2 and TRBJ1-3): EAGVAQSPRYKIIEKRQSVAFWCNPISGHATLYWYQQILGQGPKLLIQFQNNGVVDDSQLPKDRFSAERLKGVDSTLKIQPAKLEDSAVYLCASSPTWGPGNTIYFGEGSWLTVV.

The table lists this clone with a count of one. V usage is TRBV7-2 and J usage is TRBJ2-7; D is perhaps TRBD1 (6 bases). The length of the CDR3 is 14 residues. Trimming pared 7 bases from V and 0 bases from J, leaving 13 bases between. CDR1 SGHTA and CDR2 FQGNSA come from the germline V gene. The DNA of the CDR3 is TGTGCCAGCAAGACAGGTTTTCACTCCTACGAGCAGTACTTC. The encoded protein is CASKTGFHSYEQYF.

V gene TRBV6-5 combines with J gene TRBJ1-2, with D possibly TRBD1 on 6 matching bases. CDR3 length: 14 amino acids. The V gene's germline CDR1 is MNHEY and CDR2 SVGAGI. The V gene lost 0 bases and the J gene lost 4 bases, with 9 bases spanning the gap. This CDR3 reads CASSYSDSGYGYTF. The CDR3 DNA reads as TGTGCCAGCAGTTACTCGGACAGCGGCTATGGCTACACCTTC.

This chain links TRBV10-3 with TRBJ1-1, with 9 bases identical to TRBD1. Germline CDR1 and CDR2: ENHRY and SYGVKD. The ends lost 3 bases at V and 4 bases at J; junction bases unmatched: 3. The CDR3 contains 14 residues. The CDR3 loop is CAISETGGGTEAFF. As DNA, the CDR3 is TGTGCCATCAGTGAAACAGGGGGCGGCACTGAAGCTTTCTTT.

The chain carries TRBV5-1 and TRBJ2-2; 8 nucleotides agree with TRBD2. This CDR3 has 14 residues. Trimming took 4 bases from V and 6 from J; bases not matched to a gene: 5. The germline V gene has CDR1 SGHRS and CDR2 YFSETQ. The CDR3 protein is CASSEPGGAGELFF. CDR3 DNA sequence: TGCGCCAGCAGCGAGCCCGGGGGGGCCGGGGAGCTGTTTTTT. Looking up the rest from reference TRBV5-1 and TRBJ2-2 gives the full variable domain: KAGVTQTPRYLIKTRGQQVTLSCSPISGHRSVSWYQQTPGQGLQFLFEYFSETQRNKGNFPGRFSGRQFSNSRSEMNVSTLELGDSALYLCASSEPGGAGELFFGEGSRLTVL.

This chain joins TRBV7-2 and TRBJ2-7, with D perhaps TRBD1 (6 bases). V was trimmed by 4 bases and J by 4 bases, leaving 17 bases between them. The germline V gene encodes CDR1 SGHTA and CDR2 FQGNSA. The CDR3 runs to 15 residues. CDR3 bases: TGTGCCAGCAGCTCACAGGGTTACGCCACATACGAGCAGTACTTC. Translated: CASSSQGYATYEQYF.

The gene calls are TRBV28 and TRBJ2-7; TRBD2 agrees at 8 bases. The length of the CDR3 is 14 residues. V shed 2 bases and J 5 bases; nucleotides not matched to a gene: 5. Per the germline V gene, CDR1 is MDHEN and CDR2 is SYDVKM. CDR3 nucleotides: TGTGCCAGCAGTTTAACGGGGGGGGCCGACGAGCAGTACTTC. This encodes CASSLTGGADEQYF. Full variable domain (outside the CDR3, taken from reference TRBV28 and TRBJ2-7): DVKVTQSSRYLVKRTGEKVFLECVQDMDHENMFWYRQDPGLGLRLIYFSYDVKMKEKGDIPEGYSVSREKKERFSLILESASTNQTSMYLCASSLTGGADEQYFGPGTRLTVT.

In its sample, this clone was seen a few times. The CDR3 protein is CASSQRGITDTQYF. CDR3 in DNA: TGTGCCAGCTCGCAGCGGGGGATCACAGATACGCAGTATTTT. This chain links TRBV6-5 with TRBJ2-3; 8 bases map to TRBD2. From germline, CDR1 is MNHEY and CDR2 SVGAGI. This CDR3 contains 14 residues. The V segment lost 8 bases and the J segment 2 bases; nucleotides outside the gene matches: 6.

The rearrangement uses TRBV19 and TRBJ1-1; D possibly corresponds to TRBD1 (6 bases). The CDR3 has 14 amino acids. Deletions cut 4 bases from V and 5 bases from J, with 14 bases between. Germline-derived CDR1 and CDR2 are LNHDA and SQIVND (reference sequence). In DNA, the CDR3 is TGTGCCAGTAGTACCCGGACAGTTAGGACTGAAGCTTTCTTT. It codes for CASSTRTVRTEAFF.

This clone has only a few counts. CDR3: CASRGTGQNYGYTF. The CDR3 nucleotides read TGTGCCAGCAGGGGGACGGGGCAGAACTATGGCTACACCTTC. V and J are TRBV6-1 and TRBJ1-2; D possibly corresponds to TRBD1 (5 bases). V dropped 6 bases and J dropped 2 bases, with 13 bases sitting between them. The CDR3 consists of 14 residues. CDR1 and CDR2 from the germline V gene are MNHNS and SASEGT.

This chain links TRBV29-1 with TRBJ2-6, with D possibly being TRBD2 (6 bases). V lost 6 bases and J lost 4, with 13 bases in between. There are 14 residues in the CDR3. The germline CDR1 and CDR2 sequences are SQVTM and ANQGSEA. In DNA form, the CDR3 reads TGCAGCGTCTTACTAGCAAAAGGGGCCAACGTCCTGACTTTC. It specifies CSVLLAKGANVLTF.

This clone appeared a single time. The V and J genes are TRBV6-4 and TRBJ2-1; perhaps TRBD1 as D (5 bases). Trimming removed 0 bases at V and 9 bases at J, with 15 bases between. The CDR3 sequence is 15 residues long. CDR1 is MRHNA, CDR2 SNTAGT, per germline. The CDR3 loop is CASSDSWAGRGEQFF. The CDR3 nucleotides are TGTGCCAGCAGTGACTCGTGGGCAGGGCGTGGTGAGCAGTTCTTC.

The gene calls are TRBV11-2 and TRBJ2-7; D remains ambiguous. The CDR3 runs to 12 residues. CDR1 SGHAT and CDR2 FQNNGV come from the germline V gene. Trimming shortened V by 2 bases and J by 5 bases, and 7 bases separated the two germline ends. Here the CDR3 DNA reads TGTGCCAGCAGCTTATTTCAAGACGAGCAGTACTTC. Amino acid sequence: CASSLFQDEQYF.

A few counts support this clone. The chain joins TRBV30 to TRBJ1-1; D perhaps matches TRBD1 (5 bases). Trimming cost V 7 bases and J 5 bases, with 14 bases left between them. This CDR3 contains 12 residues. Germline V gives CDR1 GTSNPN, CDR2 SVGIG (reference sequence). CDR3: CALVQGRTEAFF. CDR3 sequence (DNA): TGTGCCTTGGTCCAGGGTAGAACTGAAGCTTTCTTT.

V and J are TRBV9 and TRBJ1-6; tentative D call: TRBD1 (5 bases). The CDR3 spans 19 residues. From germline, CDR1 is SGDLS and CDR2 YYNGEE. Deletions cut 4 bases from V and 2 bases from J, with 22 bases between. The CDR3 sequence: CASSPFGGPVGPYNSPLHF. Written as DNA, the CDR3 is TGTGCCAGCAGCCCCTTTGGGGGACCAGTAGGGCCCTATAATTCACCCCTCCACTTT.

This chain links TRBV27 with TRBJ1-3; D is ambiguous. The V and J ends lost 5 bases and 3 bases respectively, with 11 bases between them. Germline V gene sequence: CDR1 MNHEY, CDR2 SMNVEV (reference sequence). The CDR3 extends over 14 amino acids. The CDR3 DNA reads TGTGCCAGCAGTACTAGGACCGATGGAAACACCATATATTTT. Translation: CASSTRTDGNTIYF.

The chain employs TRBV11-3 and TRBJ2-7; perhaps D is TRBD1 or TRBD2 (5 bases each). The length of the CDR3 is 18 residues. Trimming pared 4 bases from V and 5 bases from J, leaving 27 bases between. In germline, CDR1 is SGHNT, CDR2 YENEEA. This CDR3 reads CASSSGRGLGAPGNEQYF. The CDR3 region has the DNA TGTGCCAGCAGCTCTGGTCGGGGTCTTGGGGCTCCAGGGAACGAGCAGTACTTC.